Presented here are 25 T cell receptor beta chains from one specimen sequenced in a study of blood T cell repertoires in COVID-19 (dated by TCRdb to about 2020). The library was obtained by the immunoSEQ multiplex PCR assay. TCRdb's version of the immuneACCESS table is confined to in-frame rearrangements and falls short of the full clone set. An unresolved V gene accounts for under half of the shortfall where checked; the remainder is of unknown origin. This sample lists about 160,000 clones; 75% to 90% were detected once. Jointly, the top ten make up 2.9% of the sample. Sequenced sample: peripheral blood. The receptors were sampled from an older woman with acute or convalescent COVID-19.

The chain uses TRBV6-1 and TRBJ1-4, with 8 bases fitting TRBD1. V lost 2 bases to trimming and J lost 0 bases; unmatched junction nucleotides: 8. The length of the CDR3 is 18 residues. The germline V gene encodes CDR1 MNHNS and CDR2 SASEGT. The CDR3 DNA reads TGTGCCAGCAGTGAAAGCGGCAGGGGGCGCGCAACTAATGAAAAACTGTTTTTT. Its translation: CASSESGRGRATNEKLFF.

This rearrangement joins TRBV12-5 to TRBJ1-1, with D possibly matching TRBD1 (6 bases). V was cut by 4 bases and J by 1 base, with 7 bases left in between. The CDR3 is made up of 13 amino acids. From germline, CDR1 is LGHNT and CDR2 FRNRAP. The CDR3 region is CASGWGQNTEAFF. For the CDR3, the DNA is TGTGCTAGTGGTTGGGGACAGAACACTGAAGCTTTCTTT. Filled out from reference TRBV12-5 and TRBJ1-1, the complete variable domain reads DARVTQTPRHKVTEMGQEVTMRCQPILGHNTVFWYRQTMMQGLELLAYFRNRAPLDDSGMPKDRFSAEMPDATLATLKIQPSEPRDSAVYFCASGWGQNTEAFFGQGTRLTVV.

The chain links TRBV2 to TRBJ1-1; D remains unclear. V lost 0 bases and J lost 10, with 12 bases in between. The CDR3 is 13 residues long. Germline CDR1 SNHLY, CDR2 FYNNEI. CDR3: CASSEAGAYGAFF. The CDR3 coding sequence is TGTGCCAGCAGTGAAGCAGGAGCATATGGAGCTTTCTTT.

The chain joins TRBV4-3 to TRBJ1-4; unclear D gene. Germline CDR1 is LGHNA and CDR2 is YSLEER. The CDR3 loop spans 16 amino acids. V was clipped by 0 bases and J by 4 bases, with 12 bases between them. DNA for the CDR3: TGCGCCAGCAGCCAAGAAGTTGGACGGGGTAATGAAAAACTGTTTTTT. Its protein is CASSQEVGRGNEKLFF.

A single count supports this clone. CDR3 residues: CASRSEGQRYGYTF. Written as DNA, the CDR3 is TGTGCCAGCAGGTCAGAAGGACAGCGCTATGGCTACACCTTC. The chain recombines TRBV7-9 with TRBJ1-2, with D maybe TRBD1 (6 bases). Germline CDR1 and CDR2: SEHNR and FQNEAQ (reference sequence). The CDR3 length is 14 residues. The V end lost 6 bases, the J end lost 4 bases, and 15 bases lay between the germline ends.

The chain employs TRBV13 and TRBJ2-1; no clear D. From germline, CDR1 is PRHDT and CDR2 FYEKMQ (reference sequence). Trimming took 3 bases from V and 5 from J, leaving 8 bases between them. The CDR3 has 13 amino acids. The CDR3 DNA reads as TGTGCCAGCAGCTTTGGCAGAAACAATGAGCAGTTCTTC. It yields the protein CASSFGRNNEQFF. Using reference TRBV13 and TRBJ2-1 for the parts outside the CDR3, the full variable domain is AAGVIQSPRHLIKEKRETATLKCYPIPRHDTVYWYQQGPGQDPQFLISFYEKMQSDKGSIPDRFSAQQFSDYHSELNMSSLELGDSALYFCASSFGRNNEQFFGPGTRLTVL.

This chain connects TRBV2 to TRBJ1-2; maybe TRBD1 (5 bases). Trimming took off 8 bases at V and 2 bases at J, with 18 bases between the two ends. Germline loops: CDR1 SNHLY, CDR2 FYNNEI. The CDR3 has 15 amino acids. CDR3 nucleotide sequence: TGTGCCAGCCCAAGACCCTTACAGGCGAACTATGGCTACACCTTC. This sequence encodes CASPRPLQANYGYTF.

The gene calls are TRBV27 and TRBJ2-5; 8 positions agree with TRBD1. CDR1 is MNHEY and CDR2 is SMNVEV in the germline V gene (reference sequence). The CDR3 length is 14 residues. V lost 6 bases, J lost 5 bases, and 8 bases stayed unmatched. CDR3 bases: TGTGCCAGCAGGTCTATTACAGGGGGGGAGACCCAGTACTTC. This encodes CASRSITGGETQYF.

V is TRBV6-1 and J is TRBJ1-1; perhaps TRBD1 as D (5 bases). Germline CDR1 and CDR2: MNHNS and SASEGT. The V and J ends lost 3 bases and 6 bases respectively, with 17 bases between them. The CDR3 runs to 15 residues. CDR3 nucleotides: TGTGCCAGCAGTGACCCCCCCCCTAGACAGTCTGAAGCTTTCTTT. Translating gives CASSDPPPRQSEAFF.

The chain combines TRBV7-3 with TRBJ1-3; perhaps TRBD1 as D (6 bases). Looked up from germline, CDR1 is SGHTA and CDR2 is FQGTGA. Trimming removed 1 base from V and 0 bases from J, with 10 bases in between. The CDR3 runs to 16 residues. In DNA, the CDR3 is TGTGCCAGCAGCTTAAGCGGGGGGCTCTCTGGAAACACCATATATTTT. Translated: CASSLSGGLSGNTIYF.

The chain carries TRBV19 and TRBJ1-5; TRBD1 aligns across 8 bases. This CDR3 has 15 amino acids. Germline CDR1 reads LNHDA; CDR2 reads SQIVND (reference sequence). V was clipped by 3 bases and J by 5 bases; unmatched bases: 6. CDR3 protein: CASSIGTGLYQPQHF. The CDR3 nucleotides read TGTGCCAGTAGTATTGGGACAGGCCTTTATCAGCCCCAGCATTTT. Drawing the rest from reference TRBV19 and TRBJ1-5, the complete variable domain is DGGITQSPKYLFRKEGQNVTLSCEQNLNHDAMYWYRQDPGQGLRLIYYSQIVNDFQKGDIAEGYSVSREKKESFPLTVTSAQKNPTAFYLCASSIGTGLYQPQHFGDGTRLSIL.

The rearrangement links TRBV4-2 to TRBJ1-2; TRBD1 aligns across 8 bases. Germline values: CDR1 LGHNA, CDR2 YNFKEQ. The V segment lost 1 base and the J segment 3 bases; nucleotides outside the gene matches: 13. The CDR3 covers 18 residues. CDR3 sequence (DNA): TGTGCCAGCAGCCAAGCGTACTCAGGGGGCAGCCGCCACTATGGCTACACCTTC. It yields the protein CASSQAYSGGSRHYGYTF.

This clone was recorded only once. This chain connects TRBV2 to TRBJ1-2; D ambiguous. Per the germline V gene, CDR1 is SNHLY and CDR2 is FYNNEI. This CDR3 spans 13 amino acids. Trimming cost V 5 bases and J 3 bases, with 10 bases left between them. The CDR3 coding sequence is TGTGCCAGCAGTAGGCGGCCGGACTATGGCTACACCTTC. This sequence encodes CASSRRPDYGYTF. Full variable domain (rest looked up from reference TRBV2 and TRBJ1-2): EPEVTQTPSHQVTQMGQEVILRCVPISNHLYFYWYRQILGQKVEFLVSFYNNEISEKSEIFDDQFSVERPDGSNFTLKIRSTKLEDSAMYFCASSRRPDYGYTFGSGTRLTVV.

The V and J genes are TRBV4-2 and TRBJ1-2; 8 bases are shared with TRBD1. Germline CDR1 reads LGHNA; CDR2 reads YNFKEQ. The CDR3 runs to 12 residues. J was trimmed by 14 bases and V by 0 bases; bases with no gene match: 5. As DNA, the CDR3 is TGTGCCAGCAGCCAAGAGACAGGGGCAAGGACCTTC. Translated: CASSQETGARTF.

This clone appeared a few times. V gene TRBV5-1 combines with J gene TRBJ2-3; 12 bases map to TRBD2. V trimming: 3 bases; J trimming: 0 bases; junction bases outside the gene matches: 5. The CDR3 is 17 amino acids. The germline V gene has CDR1 SGHRS and CDR2 YFSETQ. CDR3 loop: CASSSLAGGSSTDTQYF. DNA for the CDR3: TGCGCCAGCAGCTCACTAGCGGGGGGCTCTAGCACAGATACGCAGTATTTT. Looking up the rest from reference TRBV5-1 and TRBJ2-3 gives the full variable domain: KAGVTQTPRYLIKTRGQQVTLSCSPISGHRSVSWYQQTPGQGLQFLFEYFSETQRNKGNFPGRFSGRQFSNSRSEMNVSTLELGDSALYLCASSSLAGGSSTDTQYFGPGTRLTVL.

The chain has TRBV27 and TRBJ2-2; TRBD2 is a possible D gene (6 bases). Germline lookup yields CDR1 MNHEY and CDR2 SMNVEV (reference sequence). V was cut by 5 bases and J by 1 base, with 17 bases left in between. The CDR3 consists of 17 residues. CDR3: CASSPYLALLNTGELFF. The CDR3 nucleotides are TGTGCCAGCAGTCCCTACCTAGCGCTATTGAACACCGGGGAGCTGTTTTTT.

This clone occurred a few times. The V call is TRBV4-1, the J call TRBJ2-7, with TRBD1 identical over 10 bases. The germline CDR1 and CDR2 sequences are MGHRA and YSYEKL. V was clipped by 4 bases and J by 0 bases; unmatched bases: 6. This CDR3 has 16 amino acids. The CDR3 here is CASSLTTGGRSYEQYF. CDR3 coding DNA: TGCGCCAGCAGCCTCACGACAGGGGGCCGCTCCTACGAGCAGTACTTC.

The chain links TRBV4-1 to TRBJ1-1; TRBD1 agrees at 10 bases. CDR1 is MGHRA, CDR2 YSYEKL, per germline. The CDR3 contains 18 residues. Germline trimming cut 2 bases from V and 0 bases from J; bases unmatched to any gene: 9. In DNA form, the CDR3 reads TGCGCCAGCAGCCAATCGAGTGACAGGGGGCGAATGAACACTGAAGCTTTCTTT. It yields the protein CASSQSSDRGRMNTEAFF.

This clone was detected a few times. J is TRBJ1-2 and V is TRBV29-1; a weak D match, TRBD1 (6 bases). The V and J ends lost 4 bases and 7 bases respectively, with 16 bases between them. Germline V lookup: CDR1 SQVTM, CDR2 ANQGSEA. The CDR3 loop spans 13 amino acids. CDR3 amino acids: CSVGPEGGIGYTF. The CDR3 DNA follows: TGCAGCGTTGGCCCCGAAGGGGGAATTGGCTACACCTTC. Together with reference TRBV29-1 and TRBJ1-2, the CDR3 gives the full variable domain: SAVISQKPSRDICQRGTSLTIQCQVDSQVTMMFWYRQQPGQSLTLIATANQGSEATYESGFVIDKFPISRPNLTFSTLTVSNMSPEDSSIYLCSVGPEGGIGYTFGSGTRLTVV.

CDR3 loop: CASSFDRGIYGYTF. The DNA of the CDR3 is TGCGCCAGCAGCTTCGACAGGGGGATCTATGGCTACACCTTC. The chain links TRBV5-1 to TRBJ1-2; 9 nucleotides line up with TRBD1. Germline CDR1 is SGHRS and CDR2 is YFSETQ. V shed 2 bases and J 4 bases; nucleotides not matched to a gene: 3. The CDR3 is 14 amino acids.

V is TRBV6-2 or TRBV6-3 and J is TRBJ2-7; D possibly corresponds to TRBD2 (5 bases). V lost 2 bases and J lost 5, with 13 bases in between. This CDR3 has 14 residues. CDR1 is MNHEY, CDR2 SVGEGT, per germline. Written as DNA, the CDR3 is TGTGCCAGCAGTTACGAGGGTTTTATGGACGAGCAGTACTTC. It encodes CASSYEGFMDEQYF.

This chain links TRBV7-9 with TRBJ2-5; 7 bases map to TRBD1. V trimming: 3 bases; J trimming: 2 bases; junction bases outside the gene matches: 3. CDR3 length equals 14 residues. CDR1 and CDR2 from the germline V gene are SEHNR and FQNEAQ (reference sequence). The chain's CDR3 is CASSLGQPQETQYF. CDR3 DNA: TGTGCCAGCAGCTTGGGACAGCCTCAAGAGACCCAGTACTTC. Supplemented by reference TRBV7-9 and TRBJ2-5, the full variable domain reads DTGVSQNPRHKITKRGQNVTFRCDPISEHNRLYWYRQTLGQGPEFLTYFQNEAQLEKSRLLSDRFSAERPKGSFSTLEIQRTEQGDSAMYLCASSLGQPQETQYFGPGTRLLVL.

The rearrangement joins TRBV6-4 to TRBJ1-6, with TRBD1 matching over 7 bases. CDR3 length equals 15 residues. The germline gives CDR1 MRHNA, CDR2 SNTAGT. V lost 0 bases to trimming and J lost 10 bases; unmatched junction nucleotides: 6. CDR3 region: CASSDSGTVGSPLHF. Here the CDR3 DNA reads TGTGCCAGCAGTGACTCCGGGACAGTAGGGTCACCCCTCCACTTT.

This clone has a single count. The chain is built from TRBV30 and TRBJ1-5; 9 bases line up with TRBD1. V lost 3 bases and J lost 2; bases outside the gene matches: 2. Per germline, CDR1 GTSNPN and CDR2 SVGIG (reference sequence). The CDR3 totals 14 residues. The CDR3 DNA reads TGTGCCTGGAGGGGACAGGGAGGCAATCAGCCCCAGCATTTT. This translates into CAWRGQGGNQPQHF.

CDR3 loop: CAWSVLGRRRVPYNSPLHF. DNA for the CDR3: TGTGCCTGGAGTGTACTCGGACGGAGGAGGGTCCCCTATAATTCACCCCTCCACTTT. The chain uses TRBV30 and TRBJ1-6; D gene unclear. Trimming stripped 0 bases from V and 2 bases from J, with 20 bases between. This CDR3 has 19 residues. Per germline, CDR1 GTSNPN and CDR2 SVGIG (reference sequence).